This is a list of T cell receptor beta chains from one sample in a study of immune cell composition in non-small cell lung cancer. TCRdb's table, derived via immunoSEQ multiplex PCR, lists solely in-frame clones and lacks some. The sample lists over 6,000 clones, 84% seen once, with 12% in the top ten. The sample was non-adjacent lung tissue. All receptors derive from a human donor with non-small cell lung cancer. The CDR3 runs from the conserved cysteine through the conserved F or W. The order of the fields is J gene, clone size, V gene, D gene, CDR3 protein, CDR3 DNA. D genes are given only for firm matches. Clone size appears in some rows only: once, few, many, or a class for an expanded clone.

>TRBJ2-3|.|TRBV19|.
CALRDSFTDTQYF
TGTGCCCTCCGGGACTCTTTCACAGATACGCAGTATTTT
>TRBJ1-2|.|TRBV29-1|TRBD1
CSVGGAQTGDSVYGYTF
TGCAGCGTTGGGGGAGCTCAGACAGGGGACAGCGTTTATGGCTACACCTTC
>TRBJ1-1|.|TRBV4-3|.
CASSQDRAWGGTEAFF
TGCGCCAGCAGCCAAGATAGGGCTTGGGGGGGTACTGAAGCTTTCTTT
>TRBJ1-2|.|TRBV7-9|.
CASSLGISGVYGYTF
TGTGCCAGCAGCTTAGGAATCTCAGGAGTATATGGCTACACCTTC
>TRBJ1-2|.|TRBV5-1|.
CASSLGGQSYGYTF
TGTGCCAGCAGCTTAGGTGGACAGTCCTATGGCTACACCTTC
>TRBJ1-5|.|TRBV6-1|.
CASTLGGQPQHF
TGTGCCAGCACTCTGGGGGGGCAGCCCCAGCATTTT
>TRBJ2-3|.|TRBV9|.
CASSLRGSDTQYF
TGTGCCAGCAGCCTAAGGGGGTCAGATACGCAGTATTTT
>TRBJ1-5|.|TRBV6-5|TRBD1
CASSPNYRGNQPQHF
TGTGCCAGCAGTCCAAATTACAGGGGAAATCAGCCCCAGCATTTT
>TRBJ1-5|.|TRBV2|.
CASSASISNQPQHF
TGTGCCAGCAGTGCCTCTATTAGCAATCAGCCCCAGCATTTT
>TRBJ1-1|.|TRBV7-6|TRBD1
CASSPPGQGFEAFF
TGTGCCAGCAGCCCCCCGGGACAGGGATTTGAAGCTTTCTTT
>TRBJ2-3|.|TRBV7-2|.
CASSLGYGGDADTQYF
TGTGCCAGCAGCTTAGGTTACGGCGGGGATGCAGATACGCAGTATTTT
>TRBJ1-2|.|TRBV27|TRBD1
CASRGQGWYGYTF
TGTGCCAGCAGGGGACAGGGTTGGTATGGCTACACCTTC
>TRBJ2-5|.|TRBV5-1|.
CASSLVGGKETQYF
TGCGCCAGCAGCTTGGTAGGGGGAAAAGAGACCCAGTACTTC
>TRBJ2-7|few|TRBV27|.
CASSLSRTAEQYF
TGTGCCAGCAGTTTATCACGCACAGCTGAGCAGTACTTC
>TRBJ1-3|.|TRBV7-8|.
CASSLGPRGVSSGNTIYF
TGTGCCAGCAGCTTGGGACCTAGAGGGGTGAGCTCTGGAAACACCATATATTTT
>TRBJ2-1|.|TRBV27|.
CASSAWTNANEQFF
TGTGCCAGCAGCGCCTGGACAAATGCCAATGAGCAGTTCTTC
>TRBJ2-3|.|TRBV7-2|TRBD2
CASSLRLRAGGKTDTQYF
TGTGCCAGCAGCCTACGACTCCGAGCGGGGGGAAAGACAGATACGCAGTATTTT
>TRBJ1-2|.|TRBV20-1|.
CSAILVLGYTF
TGCAGTGCTATCTTGGTTCTTGGCTACACCTTC
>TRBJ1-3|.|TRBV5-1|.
CASSPDSTNTIYF
TGCGCCAGCAGCCCGGACAGTACAAACACCATATATTTT
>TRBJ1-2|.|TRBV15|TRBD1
CATSRATGAAYGYTF
TGTGCCACCAGCAGGGCTACAGGGGCAGCCTATGGCTACACCTTC
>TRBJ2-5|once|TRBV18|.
CASSPGLKETQYF
TGTGCCAGCTCACCAGGACTTAAAGAGACCCAGTACTTC
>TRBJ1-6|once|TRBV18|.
CASSPPAGENNSPLHF
TGTGCCAGCTCACCACCGGCCGGGGAAAATAATTCACCCCTCCACTTT
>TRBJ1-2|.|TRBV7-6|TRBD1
CASSDGTGVSYTF
TGTGCCAGCAGCGACGGGACAGGGGTGAGCTACACCTTC
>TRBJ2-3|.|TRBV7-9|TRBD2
CASSTSGVTDTQYF
TGTGCCAGCAGCACTAGCGGGGTCACAGATACGCAGTATTTT
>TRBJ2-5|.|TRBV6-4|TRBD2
CASSFTSGGPKETQYF
TGTGCCAGCAGTTTCACTAGCGGGGGGCCTAAAGAGACCCAGTACTTC
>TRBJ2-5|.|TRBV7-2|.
CASALWGGAQETQYF
TGTGCCAGCGCACTCTGGGGCGGGGCCCAAGAGACCCAGTACTTC
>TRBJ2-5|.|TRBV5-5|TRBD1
CASQIDRVRRETQYF
TGTGCCAGCCAGATTGACAGGGTCCGTAGGGAGACCCAGTACTTC
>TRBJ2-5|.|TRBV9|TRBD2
CASSVGISGGQETQYF
TGTGCCAGCAGCGTAGGGATTAGCGGGGGGCAAGAGACCCAGTACTTC
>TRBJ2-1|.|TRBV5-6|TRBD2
CASSLATSGGKYNEQFF
TGTGCCAGCAGCTTGGCGACTAGCGGGGGGAAATACAATGAGCAGTTCTTC
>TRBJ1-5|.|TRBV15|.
CPNQPQHF
TGTCCCAATCAGCCCCAGCATTTT
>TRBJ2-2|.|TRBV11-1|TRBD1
CASTRGPGGELFF
TGTGCCAGCACCAGGGGGCCGGGCGGGGAGCTGTTTTTT
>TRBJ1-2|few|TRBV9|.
CASSADRDYGYTF
TGTGCCAGCAGCGCGGACAGAGACTATGGCTACACCTTC